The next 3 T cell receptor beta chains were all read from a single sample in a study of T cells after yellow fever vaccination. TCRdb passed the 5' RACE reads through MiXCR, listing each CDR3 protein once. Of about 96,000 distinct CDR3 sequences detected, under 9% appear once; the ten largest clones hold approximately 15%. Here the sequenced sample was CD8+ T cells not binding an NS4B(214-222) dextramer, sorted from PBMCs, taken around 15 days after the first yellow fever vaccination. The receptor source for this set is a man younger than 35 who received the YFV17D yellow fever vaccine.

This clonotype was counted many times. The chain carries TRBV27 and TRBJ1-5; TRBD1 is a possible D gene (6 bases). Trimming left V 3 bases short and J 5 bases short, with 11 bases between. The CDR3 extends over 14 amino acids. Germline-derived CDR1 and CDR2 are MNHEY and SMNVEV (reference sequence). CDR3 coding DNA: TGTGCCAGCAGTTTCCCAGGGGCCGATCAGCCCCAGCATTTT. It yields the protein CASSFPGADQPQHF.

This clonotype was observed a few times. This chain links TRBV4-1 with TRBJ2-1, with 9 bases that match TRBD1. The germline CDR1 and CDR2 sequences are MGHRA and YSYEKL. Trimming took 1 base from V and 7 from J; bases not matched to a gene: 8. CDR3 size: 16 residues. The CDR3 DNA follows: TGCGCCAGCAGCCAAGTCCACAGGGGGCTGGTTAATGAGCAGTTCTTC. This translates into CASSQVHRGLVNEQFF.

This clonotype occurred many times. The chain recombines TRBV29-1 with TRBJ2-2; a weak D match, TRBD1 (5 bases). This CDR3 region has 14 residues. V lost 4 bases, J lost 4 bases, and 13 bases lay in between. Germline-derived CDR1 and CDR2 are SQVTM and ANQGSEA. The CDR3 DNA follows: TGCAGCGTTGGAAACAGGATAAGCACCGGGGAGCTGTTTTTT. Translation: CSVGNRISTGELFF.